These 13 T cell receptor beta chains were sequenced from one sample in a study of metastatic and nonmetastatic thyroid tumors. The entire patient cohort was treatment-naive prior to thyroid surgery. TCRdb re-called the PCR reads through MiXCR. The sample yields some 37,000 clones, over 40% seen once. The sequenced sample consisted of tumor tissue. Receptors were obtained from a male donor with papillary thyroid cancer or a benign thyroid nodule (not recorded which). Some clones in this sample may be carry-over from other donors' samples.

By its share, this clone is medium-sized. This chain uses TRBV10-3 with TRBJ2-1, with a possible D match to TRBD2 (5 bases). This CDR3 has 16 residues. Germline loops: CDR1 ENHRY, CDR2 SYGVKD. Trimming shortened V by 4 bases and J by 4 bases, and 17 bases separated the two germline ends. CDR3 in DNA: TGTGCCATCAGTGTCCTAGCTGCGAAAGGATACAATGAGCAGTTCTTC. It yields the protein CAISVLAAKGYNEQFF.

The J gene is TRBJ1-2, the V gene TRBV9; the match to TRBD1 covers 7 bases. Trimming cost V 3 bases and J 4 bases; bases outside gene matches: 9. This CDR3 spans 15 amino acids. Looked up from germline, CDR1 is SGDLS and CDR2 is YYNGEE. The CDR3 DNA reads TGTGCCAGCAGCGCCCGCCCGACAGGGTTCTATGGCTACACCTTC. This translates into CASSARPTGFYGYTF.

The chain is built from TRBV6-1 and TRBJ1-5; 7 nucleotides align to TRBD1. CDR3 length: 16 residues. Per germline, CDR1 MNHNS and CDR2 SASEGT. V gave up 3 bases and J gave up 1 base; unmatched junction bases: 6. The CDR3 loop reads CASSERQGWSNQPQHF. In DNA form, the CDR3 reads TGTGCCAGCAGTGAGAGACAGGGATGGAGCAATCAGCCCCAGCATTTT.

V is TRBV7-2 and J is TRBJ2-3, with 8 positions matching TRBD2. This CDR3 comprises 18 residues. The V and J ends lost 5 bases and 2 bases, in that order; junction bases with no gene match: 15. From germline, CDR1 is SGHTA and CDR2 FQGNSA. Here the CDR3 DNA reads TGTGCCAGCAGCCTACCGATGAGCGGGGGACAATCCACAGATACGCAGTATTTT. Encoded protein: CASSLPMSGGQSTDTQYF.

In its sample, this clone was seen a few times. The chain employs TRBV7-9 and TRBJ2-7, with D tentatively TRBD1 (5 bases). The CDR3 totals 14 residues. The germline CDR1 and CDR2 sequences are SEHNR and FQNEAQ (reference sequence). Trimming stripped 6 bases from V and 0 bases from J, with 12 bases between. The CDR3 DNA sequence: TGTGCCAGCAGTTTTAGGGGATTCTCCTACGAGCAGTACTTC. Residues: CASSFRGFSYEQYF.

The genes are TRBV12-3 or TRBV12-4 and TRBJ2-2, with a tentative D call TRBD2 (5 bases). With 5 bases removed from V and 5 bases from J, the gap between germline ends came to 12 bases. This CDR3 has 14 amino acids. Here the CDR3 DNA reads TGTGCCAGCAGTCGGGGTCCTGGAACCGGGGAGCTGTTTTTT. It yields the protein CASSRGPGTGELFF.

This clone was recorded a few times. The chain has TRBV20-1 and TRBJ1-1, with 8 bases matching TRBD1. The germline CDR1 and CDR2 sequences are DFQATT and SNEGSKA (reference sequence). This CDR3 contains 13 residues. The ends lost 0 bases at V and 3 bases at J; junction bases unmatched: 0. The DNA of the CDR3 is TGCAGTGCTAGAGAGACAGGGGACACTGAAGCTTTCTTT. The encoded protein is CSARETGDTEAFF.

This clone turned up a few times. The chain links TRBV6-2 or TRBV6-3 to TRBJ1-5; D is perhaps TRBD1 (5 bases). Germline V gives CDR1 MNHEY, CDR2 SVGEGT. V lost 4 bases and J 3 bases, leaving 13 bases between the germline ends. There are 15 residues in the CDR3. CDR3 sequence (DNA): TGTGCCAGCAGTTCCGAGTGGGGGGACAATCAGCCCCAGCATTTT. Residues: CASSSEWGDNQPQHF.

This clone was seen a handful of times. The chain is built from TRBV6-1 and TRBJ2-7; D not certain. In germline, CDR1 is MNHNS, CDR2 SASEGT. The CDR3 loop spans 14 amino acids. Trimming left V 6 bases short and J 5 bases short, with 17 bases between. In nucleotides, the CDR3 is TGTGCCAGCAGATCCGAGACAACGTTCGACGAGCAGTACTTC. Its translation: CASRSETTFDEQYF.

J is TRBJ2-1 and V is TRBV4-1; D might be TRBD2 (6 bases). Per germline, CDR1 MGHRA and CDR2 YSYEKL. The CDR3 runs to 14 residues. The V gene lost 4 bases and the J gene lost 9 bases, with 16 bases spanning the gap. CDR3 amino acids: CASSRSSSEPEQFF. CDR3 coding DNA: TGCGCCAGCAGCCGAAGTTCTAGCGAGCCTGAGCAGTTCTTC.

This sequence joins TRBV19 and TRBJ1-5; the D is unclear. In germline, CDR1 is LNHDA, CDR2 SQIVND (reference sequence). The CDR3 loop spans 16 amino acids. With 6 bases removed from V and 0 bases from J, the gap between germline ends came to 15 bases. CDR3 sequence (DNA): TGTGCCAGTAGCCCGCCAAGGGCTTATAGCAATCAGCCCCAGCATTTT. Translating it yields CASSPPRAYSNQPQHF.

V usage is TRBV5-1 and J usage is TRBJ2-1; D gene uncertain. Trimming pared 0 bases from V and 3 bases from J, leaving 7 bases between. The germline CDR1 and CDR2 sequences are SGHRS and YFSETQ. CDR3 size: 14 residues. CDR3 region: CASSLEGDYNEQFF. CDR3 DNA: TGCGCCAGCAGCTTGGAAGGAGACTACAATGAGCAGTTCTTC.

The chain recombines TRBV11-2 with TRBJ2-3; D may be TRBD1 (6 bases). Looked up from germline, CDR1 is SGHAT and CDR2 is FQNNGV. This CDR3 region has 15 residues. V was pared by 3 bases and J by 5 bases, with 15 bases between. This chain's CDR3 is CASSLTGRVEDTQYF. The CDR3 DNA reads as TGTGCCAGCAGCTTGACAGGCAGGGTAGAAGATACGCAGTATTTT.